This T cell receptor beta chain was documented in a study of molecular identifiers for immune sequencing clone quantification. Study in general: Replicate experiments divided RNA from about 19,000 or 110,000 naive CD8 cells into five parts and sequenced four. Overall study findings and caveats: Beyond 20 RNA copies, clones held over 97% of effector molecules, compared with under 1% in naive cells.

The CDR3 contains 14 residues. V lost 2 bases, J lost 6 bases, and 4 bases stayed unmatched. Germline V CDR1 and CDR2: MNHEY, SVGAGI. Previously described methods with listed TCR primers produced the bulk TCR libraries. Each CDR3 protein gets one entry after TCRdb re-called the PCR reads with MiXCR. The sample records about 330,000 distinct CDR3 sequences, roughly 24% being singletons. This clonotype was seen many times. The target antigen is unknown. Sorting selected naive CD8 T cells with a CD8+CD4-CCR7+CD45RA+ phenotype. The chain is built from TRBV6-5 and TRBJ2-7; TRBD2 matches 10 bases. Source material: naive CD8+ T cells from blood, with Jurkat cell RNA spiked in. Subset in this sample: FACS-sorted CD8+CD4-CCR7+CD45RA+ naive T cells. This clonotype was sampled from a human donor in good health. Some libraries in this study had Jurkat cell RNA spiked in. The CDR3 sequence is CASSYTSGTGEQYF. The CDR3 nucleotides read TGTGCCAGCAGTTACACTAGCGGGACCGGCGAGCAGTACTTC.